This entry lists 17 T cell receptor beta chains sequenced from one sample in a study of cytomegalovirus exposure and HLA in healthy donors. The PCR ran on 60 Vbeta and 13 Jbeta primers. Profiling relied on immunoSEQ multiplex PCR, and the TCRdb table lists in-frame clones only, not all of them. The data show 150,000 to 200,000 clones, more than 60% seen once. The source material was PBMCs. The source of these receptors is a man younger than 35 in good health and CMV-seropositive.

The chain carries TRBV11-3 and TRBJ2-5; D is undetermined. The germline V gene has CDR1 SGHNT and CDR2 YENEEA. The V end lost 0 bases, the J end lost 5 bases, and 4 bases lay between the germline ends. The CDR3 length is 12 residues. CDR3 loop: CASSLDRETQYF. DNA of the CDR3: TGTGCCAGCAGCTTAGATCGGGAGACCCAGTACTTC.

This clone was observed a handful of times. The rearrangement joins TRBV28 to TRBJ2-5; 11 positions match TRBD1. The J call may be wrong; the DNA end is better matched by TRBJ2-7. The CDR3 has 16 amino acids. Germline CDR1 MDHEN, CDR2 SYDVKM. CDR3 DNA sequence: TGTGCCAGCACTACCAAGCCGGGACAGGGGGTTTACGAGCAGTACTTC. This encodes CASTTKPGQGVYEQYF.

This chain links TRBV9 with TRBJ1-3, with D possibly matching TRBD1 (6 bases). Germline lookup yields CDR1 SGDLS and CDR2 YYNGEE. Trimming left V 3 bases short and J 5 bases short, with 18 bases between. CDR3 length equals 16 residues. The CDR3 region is CASSGGRGNIRNTIYF. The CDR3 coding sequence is TGTGCCAGCAGCGGGGGGAGGGGGAATATTAGAAACACCATATATTTT.

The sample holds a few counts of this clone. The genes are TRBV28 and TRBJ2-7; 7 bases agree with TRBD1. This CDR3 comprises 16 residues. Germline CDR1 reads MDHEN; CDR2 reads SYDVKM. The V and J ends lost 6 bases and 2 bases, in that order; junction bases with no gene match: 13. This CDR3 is CASSLRGQPRAYEQYF. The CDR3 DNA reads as TGTGCCAGCAGCTTAAGGGGACAGCCCAGAGCCTACGAGCAGTACTTC.

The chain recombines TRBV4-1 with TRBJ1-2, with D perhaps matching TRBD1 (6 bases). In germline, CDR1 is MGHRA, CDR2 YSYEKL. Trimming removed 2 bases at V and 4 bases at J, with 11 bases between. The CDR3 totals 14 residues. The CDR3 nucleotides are TGCGCCAGCAGCCAACACAGGGAGTCCTATGGCTACACCTTC. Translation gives CASSQHRESYGYTF.

The CDR3 reads CASSALTGPLSSGNTIYF. Here the CDR3 DNA reads TGTGCCAGCAGCGCTTTGACAGGCCCTTTAAGCTCTGGAAACACCATATATTTT. This rearrangement joins TRBV2 to TRBJ1-3; TRBD1 might be the D (6 bases). CDR1 and CDR2 from the germline V gene are SNHLY and FYNNEI. CDR3 size: 18 residues. Trimming took 6 bases from V and 0 from J, leaving 21 bases between them.

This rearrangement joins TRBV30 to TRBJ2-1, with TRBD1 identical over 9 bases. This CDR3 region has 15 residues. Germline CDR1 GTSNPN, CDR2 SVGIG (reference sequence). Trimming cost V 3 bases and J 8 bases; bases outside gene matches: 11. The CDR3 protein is CAWSAGTGTGDEQFF. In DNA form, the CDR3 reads TGTGCCTGGAGCGCCGGGACAGGGACCGGCGATGAGCAGTTCTTC.

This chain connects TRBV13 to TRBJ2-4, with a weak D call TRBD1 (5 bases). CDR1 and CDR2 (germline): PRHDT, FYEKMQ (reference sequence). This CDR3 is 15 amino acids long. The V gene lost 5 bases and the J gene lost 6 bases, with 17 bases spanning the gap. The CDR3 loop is CASSQGVGSPNIQYF. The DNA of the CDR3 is TGTGCCAGCAGCCAAGGGGTCGGCAGCCCAAACATTCAGTACTTC.

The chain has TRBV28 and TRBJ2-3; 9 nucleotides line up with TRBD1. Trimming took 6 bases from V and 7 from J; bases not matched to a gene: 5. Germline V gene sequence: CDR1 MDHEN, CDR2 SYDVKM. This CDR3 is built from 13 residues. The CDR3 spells CASRGQGENTQYF. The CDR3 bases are TGTGCCAGCAGGGGACAGGGTGAAAATACGCAGTATTTT.

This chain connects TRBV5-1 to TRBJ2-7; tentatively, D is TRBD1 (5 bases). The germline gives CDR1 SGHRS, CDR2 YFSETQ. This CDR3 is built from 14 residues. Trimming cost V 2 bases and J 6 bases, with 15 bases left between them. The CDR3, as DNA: TGCGCCAGCAGCTTTCAGGGTACAGTCGCCGAGCAGTACTTC. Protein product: CASSFQGTVAEQYF.

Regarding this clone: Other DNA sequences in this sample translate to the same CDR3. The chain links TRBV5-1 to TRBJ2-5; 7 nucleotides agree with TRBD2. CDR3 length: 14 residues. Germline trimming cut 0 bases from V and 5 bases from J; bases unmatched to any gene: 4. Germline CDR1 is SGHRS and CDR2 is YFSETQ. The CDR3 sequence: CASSLEAGRETQYF. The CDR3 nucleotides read TGCGCCAGCAGCTTGGAAGCGGGACGGGAGACCCAGTACTTC.

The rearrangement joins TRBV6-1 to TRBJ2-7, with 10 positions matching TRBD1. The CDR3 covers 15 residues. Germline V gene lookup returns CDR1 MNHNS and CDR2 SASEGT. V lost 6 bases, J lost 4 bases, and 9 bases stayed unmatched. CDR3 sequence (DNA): TGTGCCAGCAGACCGGGACAGGGGTTAAAGTACGAGCAGTACTTC. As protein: CASRPGQGLKYEQYF.

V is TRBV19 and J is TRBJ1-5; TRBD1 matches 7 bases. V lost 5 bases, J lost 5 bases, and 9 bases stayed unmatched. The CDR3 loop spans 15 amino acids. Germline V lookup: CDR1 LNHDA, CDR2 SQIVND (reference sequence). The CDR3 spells CASSQKVGGYQPQHF. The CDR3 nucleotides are TGTGCCAGTAGTCAAAAGGTAGGGGGCTATCAGCCCCAGCATTTT.

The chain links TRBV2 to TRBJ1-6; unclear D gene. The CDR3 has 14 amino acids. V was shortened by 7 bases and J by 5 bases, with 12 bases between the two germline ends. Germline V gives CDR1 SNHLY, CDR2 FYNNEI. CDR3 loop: CASIKGGNNSPLHF. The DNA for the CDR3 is TGTGCCAGCATCAAAGGAGGGAATAATTCACCCCTCCACTTT.

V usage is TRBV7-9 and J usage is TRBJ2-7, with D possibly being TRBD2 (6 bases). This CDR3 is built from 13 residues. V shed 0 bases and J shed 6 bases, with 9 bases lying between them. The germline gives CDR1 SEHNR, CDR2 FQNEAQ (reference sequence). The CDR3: CASSLAGGGEQYF. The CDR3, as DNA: TGTGCCAGCAGCTTAGCCGGGGGTGGCGAGCAGTACTTC.

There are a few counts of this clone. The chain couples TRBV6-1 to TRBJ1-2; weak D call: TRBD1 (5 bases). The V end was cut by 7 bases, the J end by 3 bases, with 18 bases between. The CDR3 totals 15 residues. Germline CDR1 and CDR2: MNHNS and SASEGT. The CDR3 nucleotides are TGTGCCAGCATTGTCGCCAGGGCCAACCACTATGGCTACACCTTC. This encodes CASIVARANHYGYTF.

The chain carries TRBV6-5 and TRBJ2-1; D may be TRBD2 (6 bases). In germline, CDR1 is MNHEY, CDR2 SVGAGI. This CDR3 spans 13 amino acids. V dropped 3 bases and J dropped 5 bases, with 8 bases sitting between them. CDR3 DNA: TGTGCCAGCAGTTATCGGGGGAACAATGAGCAGTTCTTC. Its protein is CASSYRGNNEQFF.